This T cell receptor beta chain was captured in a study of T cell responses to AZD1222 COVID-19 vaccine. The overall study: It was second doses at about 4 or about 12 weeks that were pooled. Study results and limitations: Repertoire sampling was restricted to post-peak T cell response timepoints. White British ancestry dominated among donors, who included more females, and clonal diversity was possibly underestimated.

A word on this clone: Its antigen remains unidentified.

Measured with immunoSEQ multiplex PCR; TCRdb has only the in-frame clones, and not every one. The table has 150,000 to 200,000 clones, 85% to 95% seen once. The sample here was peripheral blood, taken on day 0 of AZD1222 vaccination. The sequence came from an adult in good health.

CDR3 in DNA: TGTGCCAGCAGCCGCCTTTGGGGGGACATTCTAGCCAAAAACATTCAGTACTTC. It yields the protein CASSRLWGDILAKNIQYF. V usage is TRBV7-9 and J usage is TRBJ2-4; D possibly matches TRBD1 or TRBD2 (6 bases each). The length of the CDR3 is 18 residues. The V gene's germline CDR1 is SEHNR and CDR2 FQNEAQ (reference sequence). Trimming left V 5 bases short and J 0 bases short, with 20 bases between.